Described below is a single T cell receptor beta chain sequence and its context. Antigen: not known. cDNA was made in eight separate reactions per sample. TCRdb reprocessed the 5' RACE reads and stores each CDR3 protein as one record, lacking DNA. Recorded for this sample: some 440,000 distinct CDR3 sequences. These data originate in a study of monozygotic twins with inflammatory bowel disease. This CDR3 has 15 residues. Germline V lookup: CDR1 DFQATT, CDR2 SNEGSKA (reference sequence). The study's findings and limits: Healthy twins showed more clonotype sharing with others than IBD patients, especially patients with disease activity. With inverse Simpson as the measure, TCRbeta diversity was lower in IBD patients than in healthy co-twins.

Input material: blood. This receptor was taken from a human donor with ulcerative colitis or Crohn's disease, or a healthy co-twin of an affected twin (not recorded which). The J gene is TRBJ2-3, the V gene TRBV20-1; absent DNA, TCRdb's TRBD2 call cannot be checked. The CDR3 sequence is CSARGLAGGVDTQYF.